This T cell receptor (beta chain) was identified in a study of T cell clusters in autoimmune cytopenias. TRB amplification used roughly 250 ng of peripheral blood genomic DNA. Note on this clonotype: The target antigen is unknown.

The CDR3 is 16 residues long. Germline CDR1 MGHDK, CDR2 SYGVNS. Overall study results and limits: Active autoimmune hepatitis patients had roughly 3.3-fold fewer exclusive TRB clusters than healthy donors. Primary autoimmune cytopenia patients appeared to lack physiological T cell clusters present in healthy donors.

TRB was amplified by touch-down multiplex PCR, primer pools A and B combined. TCRdb reprocessed the multiplex PCR reads and keeps a single row for each CDR3 protein, giving no DNA. This sample's table reports around 630 distinct CDR3 sequences. Separately, the same data were catalogued under a study of T cell repertoires in aging, cancer and after chemotherapy. This second study says: Untreated cancer patients had significantly lower blood TCR diversity than age-matched healthy donors. In hematological cancer patients, infiltrated lymphoid organs may have impaired thymic emigration or peripheral T cell expansion.

This clonotype originated in a human donor with chronic lymphocytic leukemia. The chain recombines TRBV25-1 with TRBJ2-6. Source material: peripheral blood. This chain's CDR3 is CASSDQTESGANVLTF.